The 14 T cell receptor beta chains below come from one sample, sequenced in a study of regulatory T cells in long-lasting Graves disease. With iRepertoire HTBI primers and Arm-PCR of CDR3 regions, TCR beta libraries were built. Using its own MiXCR run on the multiplex PCR reads, TCRdb lists one record per CDR3 protein. This table holds over 650,000 distinct CDR3 sequences, about 30% found once. The sample's time point: persistent/refractory GD, antithyroid drugs over 5 years with positive TRAb. Scientists built the TCR library using RNA that was extracted from PBMCs. The sequencing used peripheral blood mononuclear cells (PBMCs), collected when the disease was refractory, from a patient treated with antithyroid drugs. These receptors were collected from a female donor with Graves disease.

The chain joins TRBV11-2 to TRBJ1-2; D might be TRBD1 (6 bases). From germline, CDR1 is SGHAT and CDR2 FQNNGV. CDR3 length equals 14 residues. V gave up 5 bases and J gave up 6 bases, with 16 bases separating them. CDR3 DNA sequence: TGTGCCAGCAGCGGAACAGGGAGCCGACATGGCTACACCTTC. Amino acid sequence: CASSGTGSRHGYTF.

This rearrangement joins TRBV28 to TRBJ1-5, with D tentatively TRBD1 (6 bases). The CDR3 is 15 residues long. The V gene lost 6 bases and the J gene lost 0 bases, with 12 bases spanning the gap. The germline gives CDR1 MDHEN, CDR2 SYDVKM. The CDR3 DNA follows: TGTGCCAGCAGCCATCGGACAGTTAGCAATCAGCCCCAGCATTTT. This gives the protein CASSHRTVSNQPQHF.

This rearrangement joins TRBV27 to TRBJ2-7, with D unresolved. V shed 0 bases and J shed 3 bases, with 6 bases lying between them. The CDR3 extends over 13 amino acids. CDR1 is MNHEY and CDR2 is SMNVEV in the germline V gene (reference sequence). The chain's CDR3 is CASSLSTFYEQYF. The DNA for the CDR3 is TGTGCCAGCAGTTTATCCACCTTCTACGAGCAGTACTTC.

This clonotype was observed a handful of times. CDR3 DNA: TGTGCCAGCAGCATGTACTCCCAAGAGACCCAGTACTTC. It is translated as CASSMYSQETQYF. V usage is TRBV11-2 and J usage is TRBJ2-5; the D is unclear. CDR1 is SGHAT, CDR2 FQNNGV, per germline. Trimming removed 5 bases from V and 1 base from J, with 8 bases in between. The CDR3 totals 13 residues.

The table lists this clonotype with a count of one. The chain links TRBV6-1 to TRBJ1-5; possibly TRBD1 for D (6 bases). V shed 0 bases and J shed 7 bases, with 22 bases lying between them. The CDR3 is made up of 18 amino acids. Germline lookup yields CDR1 MNHNS and CDR2 SASEGT. The CDR3 nucleotides are TGTGCCAGCAGTGAAGCGGTGTTTGGGGGGGCAGGGAGCCAGCCCCAGCATTTT. This translates into CASSEAVFGGAGSQPQHF.

The sample holds a few counts of this clonotype. This sequence joins TRBV11-2 and TRBJ1-1; D not certain. The CDR3 has 16 amino acids. The germline V and J ends were trimmed by 1 base and 6 bases, with 18 bases remaining between them. Germline V CDR1 and CDR2: SGHAT, FQNNGV. The CDR3 protein is CASSLASHNVVAEAFF. The CDR3, as DNA: TGTGCCAGCAGCTTAGCCTCCCATAACGTAGTCGCTGAAGCTTTCTTT.

This clonotype was counted ten times or more. CDR3 in amino acids: CASSETGLFYGYTF. In DNA, the CDR3 is TGTGCCAGCAGTGAGACAGGCCTATTCTATGGCTACACCTTC. The gene calls are TRBV28 and TRBJ1-2, with D possibly being TRBD1 (6 bases). The germline V gene has CDR1 MDHEN and CDR2 SYDVKM. With 5 bases removed from V and 4 bases from J, the gap between germline ends came to 14 bases. This CDR3 is built from 14 residues.

The V call is TRBV11-1, the J call TRBJ1-2, with D possibly matching TRBD1 (5 bases). With 1 base removed from V and 0 bases from J, the gap between germline ends came to 12 bases. CDR3 length: 16 residues. CDR1 is SGHAT, CDR2 FQDESV, per germline (reference sequence). The CDR3 loop is CASSLGGAGANYGYTF. CDR3 bases: TGTGCCAGCAGCTTAGGTGGGGCAGGAGCTAACTATGGCTACACCTTC.

The chain uses TRBV18 and TRBJ2-7; 11 bases agree with TRBD1. The CDR3 length is 14 residues. Germline CDR1 and CDR2: KGHSH and LQKENI. The junction had 2 bases not matched to a gene; V was cut back by 1 base and J by 6 bases. CDR3 sequence: CASSPQDRGLEQYF. The CDR3 nucleotides read TGTGCCAGCTCACCACAGGACAGGGGGCTCGAGCAGTACTTC.

This clonotype appeared many times. The chain combines TRBV5-6 with TRBJ1-5; no reliable D call. The CDR3 sequence is 10 residues long. V lost 3 bases to trimming and J lost 9 bases, with 4 bases between them. Germline V CDR1 and CDR2: SGHDT, YYEEEE. CDR3 sequence reads: CASSCPPQHF. CDR3 nucleotide sequence: TGTGCCAGCAGCTGCCCGCCCCAGCATTTT.

The rearrangement links TRBV30 to TRBJ1-3, with a possible D match to TRBD1 (5 bases). Germline V CDR1 and CDR2: GTSNPN, SVGIG (reference sequence). Trimming pared 0 bases from V and 0 bases from J, leaving 12 bases between. The length of the CDR3 is 16 residues. DNA of the CDR3: TGTGCCTGGAGTGTAGCGGGACTGATCTCTGGAAACACCATATATTTT. Protein sequence: CAWSVAGLISGNTIYF. Full variable domain (outside the CDR3, taken from reference TRBV30 and TRBJ1-3): SQTIHQWPATLVQPVGSPLSLECTVEGTSNPNLYWYRQAAGRGLQLLFYSVGIGQISSEVPQNLSASRPQDRQFILSSKKLLLSDSGFYLCAWSVAGLISGNTIYFGEGSWLTVV.

J is TRBJ1-1 and V is TRBV3-1; 7 nucleotides align to TRBD1. Germline loops: CDR1 LGHDT, CDR2 YNNKEL (reference sequence). Unmatched junction bases numbered 9, after V lost 4 bases and J lost 10 bases. The CDR3 length is 13 residues. The CDR3 bases are TGTGCCAGCAGCCCCCAGGGGGTTTCGGTAGCTTTCTTT. Protein: CASSPQGVSVAFF.

This clonotype was recorded a few times. The chain is built from TRBV7-9 and TRBJ2-7; 9 bases fit TRBD1. Germline V gives CDR1 SEHNR, CDR2 FQNEAQ (reference sequence). This CDR3 is built from 17 residues. Trimming took 5 bases from V and 2 from J; bases not matched to a gene: 13. The CDR3 DNA sequence: TGTGCCAGCAGCCAAGGCGGTGACGGGACAGGGACCTACGAGCAGTACTTC. Its protein is CASSQGGDGTGTYEQYF.

This clonotype was seen many times. The chain recombines TRBV28 with TRBJ1-1; TRBD1 is a possible D gene (5 bases). The CDR3 length is 15 residues. The V end lost 7 bases, the J end lost 2 bases, and 17 bases lay between the germline ends. Per the germline V gene, CDR1 is MDHEN and CDR2 is SYDVKM. The CDR3 nucleotides read TGTGCCAGCAATGGCTGGGGCGACACTAACACTGAAGCTTTCTTT. Protein: CASNGWGDTNTEAFF.